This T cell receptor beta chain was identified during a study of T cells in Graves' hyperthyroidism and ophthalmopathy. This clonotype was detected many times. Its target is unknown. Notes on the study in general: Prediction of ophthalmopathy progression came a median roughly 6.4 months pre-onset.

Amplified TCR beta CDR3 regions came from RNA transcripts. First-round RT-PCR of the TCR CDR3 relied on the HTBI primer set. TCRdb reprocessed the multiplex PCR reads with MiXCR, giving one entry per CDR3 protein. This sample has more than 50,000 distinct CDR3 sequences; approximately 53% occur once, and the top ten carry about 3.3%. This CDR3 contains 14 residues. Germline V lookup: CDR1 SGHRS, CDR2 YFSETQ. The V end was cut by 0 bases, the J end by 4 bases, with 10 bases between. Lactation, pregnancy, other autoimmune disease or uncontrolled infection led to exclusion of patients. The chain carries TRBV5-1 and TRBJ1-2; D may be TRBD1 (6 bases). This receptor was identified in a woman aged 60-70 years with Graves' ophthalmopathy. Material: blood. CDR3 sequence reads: CASSLGAGAYGYTF. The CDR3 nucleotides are TGCGCCAGCAGCTTGGGGGCAGGGGCCTATGGCTACACCTTC. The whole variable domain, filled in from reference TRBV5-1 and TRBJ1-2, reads KAGVTQTPRYLIKTRGQQVTLSCSPISGHRSVSWYQQTPGQGLQFLFEYFSETQRNKGNFPGRFSGRQFSNSRSEMNVSTLELGDSALYLCASSLGAGAYGYTFGSGTRLTVV.